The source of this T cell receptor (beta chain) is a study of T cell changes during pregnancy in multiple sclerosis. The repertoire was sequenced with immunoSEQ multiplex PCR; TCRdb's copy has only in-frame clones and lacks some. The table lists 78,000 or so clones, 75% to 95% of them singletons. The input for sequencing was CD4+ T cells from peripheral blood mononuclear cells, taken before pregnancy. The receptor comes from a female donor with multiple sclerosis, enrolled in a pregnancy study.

CDR3 residues: CASSVGPLSGNTIYF. Here the CDR3 DNA reads TGTGCCAGCAGCGTAGGTCCACTCTCTGGAAACACCATATATTTT. The V call is TRBV9, the J call TRBJ1-3; no definite D call. Looked up from germline, CDR1 is SGDLS and CDR2 is YYNGEE. There are 15 residues in the CDR3. V was trimmed by 0 bases and J by 0 bases, leaving 7 bases between them.